Listed below are T cell receptor beta chains from one sample, sequenced in a study of T cell repertoires in cytomegalovirus infection. TCRdb re-derived calls from the reads in MiXCR, one entry per CDR3 protein. The data show under 250,000 distinct CDR3 sequences, with roughly an eighth seen just once and 1.5% to 2% held by the top ten. The source material was PBMCs. The receptors stem from a human donor in good health (CMV status not recorded). Some clones in this sample may be carry-over from other donors' samples. Both conserved end residues are part of each CDR3.

TRBJ2-1,TRBV7-8,CASSLGLAGTGEQFF
TRBJ2-7,TRBV7-2,CASSTRDREGEQYF
TRBJ1-4,TRBV20-1,CSALGIGQGTGEKLFF
TRBJ1-3,TRBV3-1,CASSQEISGNTIYF
TRBJ2-7,TRBV2,CASRFGTGSYEQYF
TRBJ1-5,TRBV12-3/TRBV12-4,CASTSAEGNQPQHF
TRBJ2-5,TRBV29-1,CSVEAHRYQETQYF
TRBJ1-3,TRBV12-3/TRBV12-4,CASSPLGRVLLTGNTIYF
TRBJ2-2,TRBV2,CASSAKRTNTGELFF
TRBJ1-1,TRBV6-5,CASSTTGIFAEAFF
TRBJ2-5,TRBV29-1,CSIDRGQKTQYF
TRBJ1-6,TRBV18,CASSPGFGDSPLHF
TRBJ2-5,TRBV6-5,CASSYPGTGVGETQYF
TRBJ2-1,TRBV6-2/TRBV6-3,CASSSLGVAGSSYNEQFF
TRBJ1-5,TRBV2,CASSEAGLLNQPQHF
TRBJ1-2,TRBV20-1,CSARRGGGLRDGYTF
TRBJ2-5,TRBV12-3/TRBV12-4,CASSFGAKETQYF
TRBJ1-4,TRBV7-9,CASSLQGATGLNEKLFF
TRBJ2-5,TRBV10-3,CAIRAEQETQYF
TRBJ2-7,TRBV2,CASSDPGQVSYEQYF